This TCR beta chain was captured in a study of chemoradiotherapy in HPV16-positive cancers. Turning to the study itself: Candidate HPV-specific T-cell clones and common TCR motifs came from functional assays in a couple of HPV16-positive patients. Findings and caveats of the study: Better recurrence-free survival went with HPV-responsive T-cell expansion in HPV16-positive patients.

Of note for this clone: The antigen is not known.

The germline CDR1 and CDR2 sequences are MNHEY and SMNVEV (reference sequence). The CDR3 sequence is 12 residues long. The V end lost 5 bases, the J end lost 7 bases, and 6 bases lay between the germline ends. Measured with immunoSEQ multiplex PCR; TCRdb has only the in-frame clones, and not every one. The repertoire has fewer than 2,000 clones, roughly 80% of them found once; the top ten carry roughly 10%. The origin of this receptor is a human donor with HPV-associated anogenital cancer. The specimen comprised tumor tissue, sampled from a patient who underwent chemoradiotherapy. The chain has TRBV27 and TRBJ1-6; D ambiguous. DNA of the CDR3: TGTGCCAGCAGTGGCAGAAATTCACCCCTCCACTTT. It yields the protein CASSGRNSPLHF.